Detailed here is one T cell receptor (beta chain). Its antigen is as yet unknown. The CDR3 sequence is 16 residues long. The V and J ends lost 6 bases and 1 base respectively, with 18 bases between them. CDR1 and CDR2 (germline): SGHNT, YENEEA. This specimen belongs to a study of persistence of HIV-infected CD4 T cells. Overall study context: The sample holds CD4+ T cells responsive to CMV or HIV-1 Gag.

The stimulus was an HIV-1 Gag 15-mer peptide pool, around 1.1 ug/peptide/mL. CD40L/CD69 double-negative CD45RO-high memory CD4+ T cells were collected. A roughly 20-hour stimulation of CD8-depleted PBMCs used anti-CD28/CD49d costimulation, CD40-blocking antibody and enfuvirtide. The immunoSEQ assay was version 4, run in survey mode. Profiling relied on immunoSEQ multiplex PCR, and the TCRdb table lists in-frame clones only, not all of them. The profile shows around 30,000 clones, about four fifths of them singletons. This TCR came from an adult woman with HIV who was CMV-seropositive. This rearrangement joins TRBV11-3 to TRBJ1-1; no reliable D call. This material consisted of CD4+ T cells sorted from PBMCs after roughly 19-hour stimulation, taken from a patient who received antiretroviral therapy. CDR3 sequence reads: CASSPTPGAANTEAFF. The CDR3 DNA follows: TGTGCCAGCAGTCCAACCCCAGGCGCAGCGAACACTGAAGCTTTCTTT.